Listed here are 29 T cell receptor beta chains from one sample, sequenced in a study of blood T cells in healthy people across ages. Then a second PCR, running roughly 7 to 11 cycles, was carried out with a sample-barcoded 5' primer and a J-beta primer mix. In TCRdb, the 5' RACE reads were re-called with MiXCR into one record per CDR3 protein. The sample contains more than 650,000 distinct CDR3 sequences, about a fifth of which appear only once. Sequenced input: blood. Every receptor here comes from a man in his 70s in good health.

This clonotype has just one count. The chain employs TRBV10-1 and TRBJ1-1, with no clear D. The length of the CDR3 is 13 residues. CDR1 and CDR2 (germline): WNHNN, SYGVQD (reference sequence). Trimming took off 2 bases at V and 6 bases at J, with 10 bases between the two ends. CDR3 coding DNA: TGCGCCAGCAGTGAGGGGGTAACCCCTGAAGCTTTCTTT. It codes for CASSEGVTPEAFF.

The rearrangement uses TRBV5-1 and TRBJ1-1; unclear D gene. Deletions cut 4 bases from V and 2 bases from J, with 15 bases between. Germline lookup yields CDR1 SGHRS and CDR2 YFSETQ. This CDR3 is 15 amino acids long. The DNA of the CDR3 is TGCGCCAGCAGCGATACTCGGACGGGAAACACTGAAGCTTTCTTT. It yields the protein CASSDTRTGNTEAFF.

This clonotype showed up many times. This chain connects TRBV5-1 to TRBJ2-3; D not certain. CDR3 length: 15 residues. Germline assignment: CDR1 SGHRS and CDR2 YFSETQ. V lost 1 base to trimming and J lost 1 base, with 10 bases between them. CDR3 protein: CASSLSSAGTDTQYF. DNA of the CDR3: TGCGCCAGCAGCTTGTCCAGCGCAGGCACAGATACGCAGTATTTT.

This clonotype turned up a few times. The CDR3 protein is CASRRPDFLVDKLFF. In DNA, the CDR3 is TGTGCCAGCAGACGGCCTGACTTCCTGGTTGATAAACTGTTTTTT. The chain has TRBV7-9 and TRBJ1-4; no clear D. The CDR3 covers 15 residues. The germline V gene has CDR1 SEHNR and CDR2 FQNEAQ (reference sequence). V was trimmed by 6 bases and J by 11 bases, leaving 22 bases between them.

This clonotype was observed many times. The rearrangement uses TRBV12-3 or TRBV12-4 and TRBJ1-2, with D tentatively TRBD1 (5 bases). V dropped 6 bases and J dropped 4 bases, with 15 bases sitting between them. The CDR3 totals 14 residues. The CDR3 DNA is TGTGCCAGCAGGGAGAGCAGGGATAGCTATGGCTACACCTTC. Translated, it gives CASRESRDSYGYTF.

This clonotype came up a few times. The CDR3 sequence is CSARGTDTANEKLFF. The CDR3 DNA reads as TGCAGTGCTAGAGGCACAGACACGGCTAATGAAAAACTGTTTTTT. J is TRBJ1-4 and V is TRBV20-1; D is undetermined. Deletions cut 1 base from V and 3 bases from J, with 12 bases between. In germline, CDR1 is DFQATT, CDR2 SNEGSKA (reference sequence). This CDR3 is 15 amino acids long.

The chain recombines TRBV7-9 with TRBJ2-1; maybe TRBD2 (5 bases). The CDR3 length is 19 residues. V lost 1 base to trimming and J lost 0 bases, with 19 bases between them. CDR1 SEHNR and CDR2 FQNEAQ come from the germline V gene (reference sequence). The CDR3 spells CASSLDRRGPRSSYNEQFF. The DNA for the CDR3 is TGTGCCAGCAGCTTAGACAGACGAGGGCCCCGCAGCTCCTACAATGAGCAGTTCTTC.

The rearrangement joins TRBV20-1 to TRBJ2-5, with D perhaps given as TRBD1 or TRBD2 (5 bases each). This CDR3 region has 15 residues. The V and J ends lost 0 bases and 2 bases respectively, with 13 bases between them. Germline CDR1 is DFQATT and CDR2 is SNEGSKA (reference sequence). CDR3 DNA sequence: TGCAGTGCTAGAGATGGCAGGGACCCACAAGAGACCCAGTACTTC. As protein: CSARDGRDPQETQYF.

The DNA for the CDR3 is TGCAGCGTTTCCTGGACAGGGGGTCAAGAGACCCAGTACTTC. Protein product: CSVSWTGGQETQYF. V and J are TRBV29-1 and TRBJ2-5, with 10 bases that match TRBD1. The CDR3 has 14 amino acids. Losses at the gene ends were 5 bases for V and 2 bases for J; bases not matched to a gene: 5. Per germline, CDR1 SQVTM and CDR2 ANQGSEA. The complete variable domain, with remaining parts taken from reference TRBV29-1 and TRBJ2-5, reads SAVISQKPSRDICQRGTSLTIQCQVDSQVTMMFWYRQQPGQSLTLIATANQGSEATYESGFVIDKFPISRPNLTFSTLTVSNMSPEDSSIYLCSVSWTGGQETQYFGPGTRLLVL.

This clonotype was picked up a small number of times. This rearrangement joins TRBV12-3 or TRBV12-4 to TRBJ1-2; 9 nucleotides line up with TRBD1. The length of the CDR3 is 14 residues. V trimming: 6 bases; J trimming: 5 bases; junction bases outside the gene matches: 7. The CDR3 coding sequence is TGTGCCAGCAGCCGGACAGGGGTTGGGTATGGCTACACCTTC. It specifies CASSRTGVGYGYTF.

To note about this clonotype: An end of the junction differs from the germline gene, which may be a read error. CDR3 loop: CAGSPRPLETQYF. The CDR3 region has the DNA TGTGCCGGCAGCCCCAGGCCCTTAGAGACCCAGTACTTC. V usage is TRBV27 and J usage is TRBJ2-5; D call uncertain. Germline-derived CDR1 and CDR2 are MNHEY and SMNVEV (reference sequence). There are 13 residues in the CDR3.

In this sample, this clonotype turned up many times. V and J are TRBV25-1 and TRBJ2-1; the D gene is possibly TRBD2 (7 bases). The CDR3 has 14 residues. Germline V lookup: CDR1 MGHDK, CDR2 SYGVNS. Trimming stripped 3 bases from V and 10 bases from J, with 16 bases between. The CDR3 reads CASSDHSGGREQFF. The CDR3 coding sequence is TGTGCCAGCAGTGATCATTCGGGGGGCCGGGAGCAGTTCTTC.

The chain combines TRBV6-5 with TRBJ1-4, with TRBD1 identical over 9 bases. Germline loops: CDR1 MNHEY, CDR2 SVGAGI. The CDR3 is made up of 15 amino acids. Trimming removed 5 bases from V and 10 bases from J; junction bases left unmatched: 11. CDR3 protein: CASSKLRTGDGKLFF. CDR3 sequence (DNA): TGTGCCAGCAGTAAACTCCGGACAGGGGATGGAAAACTGTTTTTT.

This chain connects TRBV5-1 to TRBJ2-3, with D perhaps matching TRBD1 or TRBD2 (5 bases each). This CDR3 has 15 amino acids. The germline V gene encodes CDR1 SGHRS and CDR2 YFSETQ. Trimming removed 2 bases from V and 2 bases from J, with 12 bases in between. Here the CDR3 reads CASSLRAGTTDTQYF. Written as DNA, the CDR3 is TGCGCCAGCAGCTTAAGGGCAGGGACCACAGATACGCAGTATTTT.

CDR3 DNA: TGTGCCAGCACTCAACAGGGGGTGGATCAGCCCCAGCATTTT. This sequence encodes CASTQQGVDQPQHF. The chain is built from TRBV6-1 and TRBJ1-5, with 8 bases lining up with TRBD1. The CDR3 runs 14 residues. J was trimmed by 5 bases and V by 7 bases; bases with no gene match: 7. Germline-derived CDR1 and CDR2 are MNHNS and SASEGT.

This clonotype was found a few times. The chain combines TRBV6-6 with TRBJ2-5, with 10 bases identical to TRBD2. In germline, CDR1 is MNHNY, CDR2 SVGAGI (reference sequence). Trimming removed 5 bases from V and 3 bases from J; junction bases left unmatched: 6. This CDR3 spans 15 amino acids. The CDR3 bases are TGTGCCAGCAGTCACCCTAGCGGGGGAAAAGAGACCCAGTACTTC. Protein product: CASSHPSGGKETQYF.

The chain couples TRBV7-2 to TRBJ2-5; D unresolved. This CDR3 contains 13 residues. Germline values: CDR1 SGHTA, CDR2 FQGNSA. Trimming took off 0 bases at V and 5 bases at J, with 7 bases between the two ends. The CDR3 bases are TGTGCCAGCAGCTTAGCCTACCCGGAGACCCAGTACTTC. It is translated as CASSLAYPETQYF.

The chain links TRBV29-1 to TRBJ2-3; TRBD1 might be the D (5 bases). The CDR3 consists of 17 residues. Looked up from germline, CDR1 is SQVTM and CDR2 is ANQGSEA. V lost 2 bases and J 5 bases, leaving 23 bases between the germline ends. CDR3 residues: CSVETGRGVQIKDTQYF. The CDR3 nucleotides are TGCAGCGTTGAAACAGGCCGAGGCGTACAGATTAAAGATACGCAGTATTTT.

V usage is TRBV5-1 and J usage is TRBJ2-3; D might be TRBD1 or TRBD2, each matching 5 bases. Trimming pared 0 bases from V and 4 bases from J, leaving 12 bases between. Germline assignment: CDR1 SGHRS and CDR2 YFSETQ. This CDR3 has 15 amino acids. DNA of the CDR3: TGCGCCAGCAGCTTGGAGGGACGACCCGCAGATACGCAGTATTTT. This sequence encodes CASSLEGRPADTQYF.

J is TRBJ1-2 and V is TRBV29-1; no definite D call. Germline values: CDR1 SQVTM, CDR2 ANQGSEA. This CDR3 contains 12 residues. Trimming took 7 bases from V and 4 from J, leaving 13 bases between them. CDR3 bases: TGCAGCGCCGAGAGGATGCTCTATGGCTACACCTTC. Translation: CSAERMLYGYTF. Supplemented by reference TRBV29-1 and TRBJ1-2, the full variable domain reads SAVISQKPSRDICQRGTSLTIQCQVDSQVTMMFWYRQQPGQSLTLIATANQGSEATYESGFVIDKFPISRPNLTFSTLTVSNMSPEDSSIYLCSAERMLYGYTFGSGTRLTVV.

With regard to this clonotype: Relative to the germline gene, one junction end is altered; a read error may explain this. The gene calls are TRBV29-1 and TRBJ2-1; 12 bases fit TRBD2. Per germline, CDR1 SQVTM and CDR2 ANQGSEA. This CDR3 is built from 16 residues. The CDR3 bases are TGCAGCGTTGAAGGGCTAGCGGGAGGGGTTTACAATGAGCAGTCCTTC. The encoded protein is CSVEGLAGGVYNEQSF.

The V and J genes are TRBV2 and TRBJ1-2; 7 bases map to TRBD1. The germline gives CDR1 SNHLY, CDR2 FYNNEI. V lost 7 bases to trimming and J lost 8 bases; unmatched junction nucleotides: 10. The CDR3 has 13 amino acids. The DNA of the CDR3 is TGTGCCAGCAACCGGGACAGATTAGGAGGCTACACCTTC. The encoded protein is CASNRDRLGGYTF.

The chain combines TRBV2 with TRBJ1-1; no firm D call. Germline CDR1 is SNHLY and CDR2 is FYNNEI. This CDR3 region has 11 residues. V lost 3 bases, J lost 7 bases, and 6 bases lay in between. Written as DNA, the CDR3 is TGTGCCAGCAGTGAGGTGTTTGAAGCTTTCTTT. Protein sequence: CASSEVFEAFF.

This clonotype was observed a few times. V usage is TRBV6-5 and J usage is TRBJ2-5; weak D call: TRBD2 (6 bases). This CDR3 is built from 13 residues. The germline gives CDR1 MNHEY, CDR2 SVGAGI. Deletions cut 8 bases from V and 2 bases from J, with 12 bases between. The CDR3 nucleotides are TGTGCCAGCGCCCGGGGGATACAAGAGACCCAGTACTTC. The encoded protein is CASARGIQETQYF.

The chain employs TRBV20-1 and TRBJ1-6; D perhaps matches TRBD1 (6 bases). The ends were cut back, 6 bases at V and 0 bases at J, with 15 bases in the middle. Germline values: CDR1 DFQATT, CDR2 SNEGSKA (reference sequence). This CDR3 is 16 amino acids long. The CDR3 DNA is TGCAGTGCAGCCGGGACACTCGTCTCCTATAATTCACCCCTCCACTTT. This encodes CSAAGTLVSYNSPLHF.

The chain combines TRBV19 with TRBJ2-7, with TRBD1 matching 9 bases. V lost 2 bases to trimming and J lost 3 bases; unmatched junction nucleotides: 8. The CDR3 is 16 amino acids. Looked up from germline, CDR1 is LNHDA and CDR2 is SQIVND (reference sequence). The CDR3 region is CASSITSTGGRYEQYF. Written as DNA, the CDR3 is TGTGCCAGTAGTATAACATCGACAGGGGGGCGCTACGAGCAGTACTTC.

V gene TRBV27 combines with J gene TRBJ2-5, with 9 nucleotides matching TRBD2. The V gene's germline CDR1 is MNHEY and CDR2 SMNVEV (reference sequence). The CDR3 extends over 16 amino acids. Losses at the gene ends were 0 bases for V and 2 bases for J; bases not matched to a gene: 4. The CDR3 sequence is CASSLSGSGSQETQYF. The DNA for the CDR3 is TGTGCCAGCAGTTTATCGGGTAGCGGGAGTCAAGAGACCCAGTACTTC.

In DNA, the CDR3 is TGCGCCAGCAGCTTACAGGGTGACCACAATGAGCAGTTCTTC. Translated: CASSLQGDHNEQFF. The chain employs TRBV5-1 and TRBJ2-1, with D possibly being TRBD1 (6 bases). The germline CDR1 and CDR2 sequences are SGHRS and YFSETQ. V lost 2 bases and J 5 bases, leaving 11 bases between the germline ends. The CDR3 is made up of 14 amino acids.

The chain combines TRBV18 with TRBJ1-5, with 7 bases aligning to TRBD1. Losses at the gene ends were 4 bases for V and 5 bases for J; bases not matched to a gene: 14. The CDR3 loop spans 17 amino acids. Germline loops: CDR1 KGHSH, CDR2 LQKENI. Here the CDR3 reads CASSQDRVVDKDQPQHF. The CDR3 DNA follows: TGTGCCAGCTCACAAGACAGGGTAGTAGATAAGGATCAGCCCCAGCATTTT.